A single sample gave rise to the 8 T cell receptor beta chains below, sequenced in a study of T cells in tumors after PD-1 blockade. Data came from immunoSEQ multiplex PCR; TCRdb stores just in-frame clones and leaves some out. The sample has nearly 25,000 clones, around four fifths seen once. This sample comprised PBMCs, obtained after anti-PD-1 treatment. Source of these receptors: a human donor with basal cell carcinoma.

The count of this clone is one. The rearrangement joins TRBV19 to TRBJ2-1; D is possibly TRBD1 or TRBD2 (5 bases each). The CDR3 spans 14 residues. The germline CDR1 and CDR2 sequences are LNHDA and SQIVND (reference sequence). Trimming cost V 9 bases and J 9 bases, with 21 bases left between them. Here the CDR3 reads CASRDPGGGSEQFF. The CDR3, as DNA: TGTGCCAGCCGGGACCCTGGGGGTGGAAGTGAGCAGTTCTTC.

The chain combines TRBV19 with TRBJ1-6, with D possibly matching TRBD1 (5 bases). Trimming cost V 7 bases and J 7 bases, with 14 bases left between them. Germline V gene data show CDR1 as LNHDA and CDR2 as SQIVND (reference sequence). CDR3 length: 14 residues. The CDR3 DNA sequence: TGTGCCAGTACCTCGGGCCGGGGGAATTCACCCCTCCACTTT. Protein sequence: CASTSGRGNSPLHF.

The rearrangement links TRBV7-6 to TRBJ1-1, with D unclear. This CDR3 has 13 amino acids. The V gene lost 6 bases and the J gene lost 2 bases, with 10 bases spanning the gap. From germline, CDR1 is SGHVS and CDR2 FNYEAQ. CDR3 in amino acids: CASSEGFNTEAFF. DNA of the CDR3: TGTGCCAGCAGTGAAGGGTTTAACACTGAAGCTTTCTTT.

In its sample, this clone was seen a few times. V usage is TRBV13 and J usage is TRBJ1-1, with D possibly TRBD1 on 5 matching bases. The CDR3 covers 12 residues. CDR1 PRHDT and CDR2 FYEKMQ come from the germline V gene (reference sequence). V was trimmed by 3 bases and J by 4 bases, leaving 6 bases between them. This CDR3 reads CASSFRGTEAFF. The DNA of the CDR3 is TGTGCCAGCAGCTTTAGGGGCACTGAAGCTTTCTTT.

The chain is built from TRBV25-1 and TRBJ2-1, with D unresolved. Trimming removed 2 bases from V and 7 bases from J, with 15 bases in between. There are 15 residues in the CDR3. Germline V lookup: CDR1 MGHDK, CDR2 SYGVNS. The CDR3 loop is CASSEATRRWNEQFF. The CDR3 DNA is TGTGCCAGCAGTGAAGCGACCCGCCGGTGGAATGAGCAGTTCTTC.

The V call is TRBV5-8, the J call TRBJ2-1; the match to TRBD2 covers 12 bases. V was clipped by 0 bases and J by 9 bases; unmatched bases: 7. Germline V gene sequence: CDR1 SGHTS, CDR2 YDEGEE. The CDR3 has 16 amino acids. CDR3 DNA sequence: TGTGCCAGCAGCTTGGGCACTAGCGGGGGGACTGGTGAGCAGTTCTTC. Encoded protein: CASSLGTSGGTGEQFF.

The V call is TRBV14, the J call TRBJ1-2, with TRBD1 identical over 7 bases. V trimming: 4 bases; J trimming: 6 bases; junction bases outside the gene matches: 8. This CDR3 region has 14 residues. Germline loops: CDR1 SGHDN, CDR2 FVKESK. The CDR3 nucleotides read TGTGCCAGCAGCCCATTGGGACAGCGCGATGGCTACACCTTC. Protein product: CASSPLGQRDGYTF.

This clone was detected a few times. The rearrangement joins TRBV5-1 to TRBJ2-1, with 8 bases aligning to TRBD2. The CDR3 runs to 16 residues. Germline loops: CDR1 SGHRS, CDR2 YFSETQ. After removal of 4 bases from V and 6 bases from J, the junction contained 12 bases not matched to a gene. CDR3 residues: CASSPSLTGGGNEQFF. CDR3 sequence (DNA): TGCGCCAGCAGCCCCTCTCTGACGGGGGGGGGCAATGAGCAGTTCTTC.